This TCR beta chain was sequenced during a study of PD-1 blockade in classical Hodgkin lymphoma. The CDR3 loop spans 17 amino acids. V was pared by 4 bases and J by 4 bases, with 11 bases of the junction left unmatched. The germline gives CDR1 MRHNA, CDR2 SNTAGT. Only in-frame clones appear in the TCRdb table, and some are missing; sequencing was by immunoSEQ multiplex PCR. Of about 4,000 clones detected, over 60% appear once; the ten largest clones hold about 48%. Noted time point: cycle 4 day 1 (C4D1), after less than 7 weeks of nivolumab. Every one of the patients relapsed after autologous stem cell transplantation (brentuximab vedotin exposure was variable). Investigators obtained CD8+ T cells from thawed PBMCs by magnetic negative selection.

The sequences come from CD8+ T cells from blood, collected before the fourth cycle of nivolumab. This receptor was identified in a human donor with classical Hodgkin lymphoma. V gene TRBV6-4 combines with J gene TRBJ1-2; TRBD1 matches 11 bases. The CDR3 sequence is CASSAYLGTGGIYGYTF. The CDR3 nucleotides read TGTGCCAGCAGTGCCTATCTAGGGACAGGGGGAATCTATGGCTACACCTTC.